This T cell receptor (beta chain) stems from a study of T-cell reconstitution after alpha-beta-depleted transplantation in children. This clonotype was observed at least ten times. Trimming removed 5 bases from V and 3 bases from J, with 12 bases in between. The CDR3 length is 14 residues. In germline, CDR1 is SGHTA, CDR2 FQGNSA. The TCRbeta library incorporated unique molecular identifiers. One entry per CDR3 protein, called by TCRdb with MiXCR from the PCR reads. The sample contains approximately 400,000 distinct CDR3 sequences, about 11% of which appear only once. This receptor was identified in a human donor who donated a stem cell graft to a child with acute myeloid leukemia. The source material was PBMCs from the stem cell graft donor, sampled from the stem cell graft. The genes are TRBV7-2 and TRBJ2-3, with D possibly matching TRBD1 (6 bases). The CDR3 region has the DNA TGTGCCAGCAGCCAGGGCACAGGGACAGATACGCAGTATTTT. Its protein product is CASSQGTGTDTQYF.